Each of the 31 T cell receptor beta chains below was sequenced from the same sample in a study of T cells in Graves' hyperthyroidism and ophthalmopathy. TCR beta CDR3 regions were amplified from RNA transcripts. Using the HTBI primer set, a first-round RT-PCR was run on the TCR CDR3. One entry per CDR3 protein results from TCRdb running MiXCR on the multiplex PCR reads. The sample consists of roughly 200,000 distinct CDR3 sequences, about a sixth of them appearing once. Sequencing used blood. The receptors were gathered from a woman in her forties or fifties with Graves' hyperthyroidism.

At least ten counts were recorded for this clonotype. The chain uses TRBV7-8 and TRBJ1-2; no firm D call. The V end lost 2 bases, the J end lost 7 bases, and 14 bases lay between the germline ends. The CDR3 extends over 14 amino acids. Germline CDR1 is SGHVS and CDR2 is FQNEAQ. The CDR3: CASSLNLASGGYTF. The CDR3 DNA follows: TGTGCCAGCAGCTTAAACTTGGCGTCGGGTGGCTACACCTTC.

The J gene is TRBJ1-2, the V gene TRBV9; tentatively, D is TRBD1 (5 bases). The germline gives CDR1 SGDLS, CDR2 YYNGEE. This CDR3 region has 15 residues. With 0 bases removed from V and 2 bases from J, the gap between germline ends came to 11 bases. As DNA, the CDR3 is TGTGCCAGCAGCGTAGTGGCAGAGGGGAACTATGGCTACACCTTC. This gives the protein CASSVVAEGNYGYTF.

This rearrangement joins TRBV28 to TRBJ1-3; D ambiguous. The CDR3 is 15 residues long. V lost 5 bases, J lost 0 bases, and 11 bases lay in between. Germline CDR1 is MDHEN and CDR2 is SYDVKM. The CDR3 sequence is CASSPRLLSGNTIYF. In DNA form, the CDR3 reads TGTGCCAGCAGTCCGAGGCTTCTCTCTGGAAACACCATATATTTT.

This clonotype came up a few times. The J gene is TRBJ2-1, the V gene TRBV9; 9 bases fit TRBD2. The CDR3 is 16 amino acids. From germline, CDR1 is SGDLS and CDR2 YYNGEE. The junction had 7 bases not matched to a gene; V was cut back by 0 bases and J by 6 bases. CDR3 protein: CASSVDSGSPSNEQFF. CDR3 nucleotide sequence: TGTGCCAGCAGCGTAGATAGCGGGAGTCCTAGCAATGAGCAGTTCTTC.

This clonotype has a handful of counts. The chain recombines TRBV5-5 with TRBJ2-3; D might be TRBD1 (6 bases). The CDR3 totals 14 residues. V was shortened by 7 bases and J by 2 bases, with 14 bases between the two germline ends. Per the germline V gene, CDR1 is SGHKS and CDR2 is YYEKEE (reference sequence). The CDR3 bases are TGTGCCAGCCGAGGGGGACCATCCACAGATACGCAGTATTTT. Amino acids: CASRGGPSTDTQYF.

This chain links TRBV11-2 with TRBJ2-1; D perhaps matches TRBD2 (5 bases). The ends were cut back, 3 bases at V and 9 bases at J, with 12 bases in the middle. The V gene's germline CDR1 is SGHAT and CDR2 FQNNGV. The CDR3 has 13 amino acids. Here the CDR3 DNA reads TGTGCCAGCAGCTTGTCGGGGTCCAGTGAGCAGTTCTTC. The encoded protein is CASSLSGSSEQFF.

The V call is TRBV6-1, the J call TRBJ1-1; 8 bases line up with TRBD1. CDR1 MNHNS and CDR2 SASEGT come from the germline V gene. CDR3 length equals 15 residues. V was clipped by 6 bases and J by 3 bases; unmatched bases: 9. The CDR3 here is CASSSGGAEDTEAFF. In DNA, the CDR3 is TGTGCCAGCAGCTCAGGGGGCGCGGAGGACACTGAAGCTTTCTTT.

With respect to this clonotype: This may stem from a read error, because a much larger clone lies one nucleotide away. The genes are TRBV6-1 and TRBJ1-1; D is unclear. The V gene's germline CDR1 is MNHNS and CDR2 SASEGT. This CDR3 is built from 13 residues. CDR3 sequence: CATSTAENAEAFF. The CDR3 nucleotides are TGTGCCACCTCGACGGCAGAGAACGCTGAAGCTTTCTTT.

There are many counts of this clonotype. The chain joins TRBV11-2 to TRBJ2-1, with D possibly being TRBD2 (6 bases). This CDR3 spans 14 amino acids. CDR1 is SGHAT and CDR2 is FQNNGV in the germline V gene. V dropped 1 base and J dropped 12 bases, with 16 bases sitting between them. CDR3 region: CASSLGIETSRQFF. CDR3 nucleotide sequence: TGTGCCAGCAGCTTAGGGATTGAGACTAGTCGGCAGTTCTTC. The full variable domain, rest sourced from reference TRBV11-2 and TRBJ2-1, is EAGVAQSPRYKIIEKRQSVAFWCNPISGHATLYWYQQILGQGPKLLIQFQNNGVVDDSQLPKDRFSAERLKGVDSTLKIQPAKLEDSAVYLCASSLGIETSRQFFGPGTRLTVL.

For this clonotype: Being one base from a much bigger clone, this may be a read error. V is TRBV7-7 and J is TRBJ2-5, with 9 bases matching TRBD1. The CDR3 is 14 residues long. Germline CDR1 reads SSHAT; CDR2 reads FNYEAQ (reference sequence). CDR3 nucleotides: TGTGCTAGCAGCATAACAGGGGGCAAAGAGACCCAGTACTTC. It is translated as CASSITGGKETQYF.

In its sample, this clonotype was seen many times. The chain uses TRBV11-1 and TRBJ2-1; possible D gene TRBD1, 6 bases. Trimming removed 2 bases from V and 6 bases from J, with 14 bases in between. The CDR3 sequence is 15 residues long. Germline CDR1 SGHAT, CDR2 FQDESV (reference sequence). The CDR3 sequence: CASSLTRTARNEQFF. CDR3 nucleotides: TGTGCCAGCAGCTTAACCCGGACAGCCCGCAATGAGCAGTTCTTC. The full variable domain, completed using reference TRBV11-1 and TRBJ2-1, is EAEVAQSPRYKITEKSQAVAFWCDPISGHATLYWYRQILGQGPELLVQFQDESVVDDSQLPKDRFSAERLKGVDSTLKIQPAELGDSAMYLCASSLTRTARNEQFFGPGTRLTVL.

The chain has TRBV3-1 and TRBJ2-5; D is perhaps TRBD1 or TRBD2 (5 bases each). The CDR3 has 14 residues. Germline values: CDR1 LGHDT, CDR2 YNNKEL (reference sequence). V lost 0 bases and J lost 5, with 10 bases in between. CDR3 in DNA: TGTGCCAGCAGCCAAGATATGTGGGGGGAGACCCAGTACTTC. Amino acid sequence: CASSQDMWGETQYF.

V usage is TRBV7-9 and J usage is TRBJ1-5; D not resolved. The length of the CDR3 is 12 residues. V was pared by 10 bases and J by 5 bases, with 12 bases between. The V gene's germline CDR1 is SEHNR and CDR2 FQNEAQ (reference sequence). CDR3 in DNA: TGTGCCACTTCCCTGCCTCATCAGCCCCAGCATTTT. This codes for CATSLPHQPQHF.

The rearrangement links TRBV20-1 to TRBJ2-1; 9 bases fit TRBD2. Germline CDR1 reads DFQATT; CDR2 reads SNEGSKA (reference sequence). The CDR3 length is 17 residues. The trim removed 2 bases at V and 6 bases at J, leaving 14 bases unmatched. The CDR3 DNA reads TGCAGTGCTAGAACGGGGTACGCGGGAGGGCGGATCAATGAGCAGTTCTTC. Translation gives CSARTGYAGGRINEQFF.

This clonotype was counted at least ten times. The chain uses TRBV11-2 and TRBJ2-5, with D possibly being TRBD2 (9 bases). The CDR3 extends over 17 amino acids. Germline-derived CDR1 and CDR2 are SGHAT and FQNNGV. V lost 5 bases and J 3 bases, leaving 22 bases between the germline ends. In DNA, the CDR3 is TGTGCCAGCAGCGAACAGGGGGTGATAGCGGGAGAAGAGACCCAGTACTTC. Translation: CASSEQGVIAGEETQYF.

For this clonotype: A much larger clonotype is one base distant, so this may be a read error. The chain combines TRBV24-1 with TRBJ1-2; D gene unclear. The germline V gene has CDR1 KGHDR and CDR2 SFDVKD. The length of the CDR3 is 14 residues. The CDR3 is CAISAVGTNYGYTF. Written as DNA, the CDR3 is TGTGCCATCAGTGCTGTCGGAACTAACTATGGCTACACCTTC.

The sample holds a few counts of this clonotype. Compared with germline, one end of the junction differs, possibly owing to a read error. The CDR3 sequence: CAGSSGGRTYEQYF. DNA for the CDR3: TGTGCCGGCAGCTCTGGTGGGCGGACCTACGAGCAGTACTTC. The chain joins TRBV7-2 to TRBJ2-7, with D hard to call. Germline CDR1 SGHTA, CDR2 FQGNSA. This CDR3 has 14 residues.

Remarks on this clonotype: It is unclear where the CDR3 begins or ends on the DNA, so no DNA is shown, and the CDR3 is as TCRdb lists it. The rearrangement joins TRBV27 to TRBJ2-7; the D segment call TRBD1 is taken from the table without a DNA check. The CDR3 comprises 13 residues, both ends counted. CDR1 and CDR2 (germline): MNHEY, SMNVEV (reference sequence). The CDR3: CASSTSTRAEQYF.

This clonotype was counted between two and nine times. This chain links TRBV30 with TRBJ2-7, with D maybe TRBD2 (6 bases). This CDR3 has 14 amino acids. V was pared by 2 bases and J by 3 bases, with 14 bases between. Germline V CDR1 and CDR2: GTSNPN, SVGIG (reference sequence). CDR3 protein: CAWSNPPGDYEQYF. CDR3 nucleotide sequence: TGTGCCTGGAGTAACCCGCCGGGGGACTACGAGCAGTACTTC.

At least ten counts were recorded for this clonotype. V usage is TRBV24-1 and J usage is TRBJ2-7; D is tentatively TRBD1 or TRBD2 (5 bases each). The CDR3 has 15 residues. CDR1 KGHDR and CDR2 SFDVKD come from the germline V gene. V was pared by 5 bases and J by 1 base, with 14 bases between. The chain's CDR3 is CATSGHRDGSYEQYF. The CDR3 DNA follows: TGTGCCACCAGTGGCCACCGGGACGGATCCTACGAGCAGTACTTC.

This clonotype has at least ten counts. The V gene is TRBV27, the J gene TRBJ2-1; 7 bases line up with TRBD1. The CDR3 sequence is 16 residues long. V lost 6 bases, J lost 4 bases, and 12 bases stayed unmatched. Germline CDR1 is MNHEY and CDR2 is SMNVEV (reference sequence). The CDR3 DNA is TGTGCCAGCAGCCCCCGAGGACAGGCAGTATACAATGAGCAGTTCTTC. Its translation: CASSPRGQAVYNEQFF.

The sample holds a few counts of this clonotype. The gene calls are TRBV7-9 and TRBJ2-5, with D perhaps matching TRBD1 (5 bases). V was shortened by 3 bases and J by 1 base, with 12 bases between the two germline ends. The germline V gene has CDR1 SEHNR and CDR2 FQNEAQ (reference sequence). CDR3 size: 15 residues. The CDR3 reads CASSFTGDFQETQYF. The CDR3 DNA sequence: TGTGCCAGCAGCTTTACAGGAGATTTCCAAGAGACCCAGTACTTC.

In this sample, this clonotype turned up many times. V usage is TRBV12-3 or TRBV12-4 and J usage is TRBJ2-7, with 7 bases matching TRBD1. With V trimmed by 5 bases and J by 4 bases, 5 bases remained unmatched. The CDR3 spans 13 residues. The CDR3 here is CASSLGTEYEQYF. CDR3 nucleotide sequence: TGTGCCAGCAGTCTGGGGACAGAGTACGAGCAGTACTTC.

The gene calls are TRBV6-1 and TRBJ2-3; 7 bases align to TRBD2. The CDR3 is made up of 15 amino acids. Germline V gene lookup returns CDR1 MNHNS and CDR2 SASEGT. V was clipped by 5 bases and J by 1 base; unmatched bases: 6. The CDR3 spells CASSYLAGRTDTQYF. CDR3 bases: TGTGCCAGCAGTTATTTAGCGGGCCGCACAGATACGCAGTATTTT.

Many counts were recorded for this clonotype. V is TRBV28 and J is TRBJ2-7; 9 nucleotides agree with TRBD1. The V and J ends lost 4 bases and 6 bases, in that order; junction bases with no gene match: 7. This CDR3 comprises 14 residues. The germline V gene encodes CDR1 MDHEN and CDR2 SYDVKM. The CDR3: CASSSNRGLGEQYF. Written as DNA, the CDR3 is TGTGCCAGCAGTTCAAACAGGGGGCTAGGCGAGCAGTACTTC.

This clonotype was found a few times. This may be a read error: a much more frequent sequence differs by one nucleotide. The chain is built from TRBV28 and TRBJ2-7; TRBD2 agrees at 8 bases. J gave up 6 bases and V 5 bases, and 9 bases lay outside the gene matches. Per the germline V gene, CDR1 is MDHEN and CDR2 is SYDVKM. The CDR3 is 14 residues long. In DNA form, the CDR3 reads TGTGCCAGCAGTCCCCCCGCGGGAGGAGCCGAGCAGTACTTC. Translation gives CASSPPAGGAEQYF.

This clonotype turned up a few times. This chain uses TRBV3-1 with TRBJ1-5, with D uncertain. The V and J ends lost 0 bases and 4 bases respectively, with 10 bases between them. Germline values: CDR1 LGHDT, CDR2 YNNKEL (reference sequence). The CDR3 has 15 amino acids. CDR3 region: CASSQDSSENQPQHF. The CDR3 DNA follows: TGTGCCAGCAGCCAAGATTCAAGTGAAAATCAGCCCCAGCATTTT.

This clonotype was counted ten times or more. The CDR3 region is CATSERGQGGETQYF. In DNA, the CDR3 is TGTGCCACCAGTGAGCGGGGACAGGGCGGAGAGACCCAGTACTTC. This chain joins TRBV24-1 and TRBJ2-5; 9 bases fit TRBD1. The junction had 6 bases not matched to a gene; V was cut back by 4 bases and J by 4 bases. Germline V lookup: CDR1 KGHDR, CDR2 SFDVKD. The CDR3 sequence is 15 residues long.

The chain links TRBV18 to TRBJ2-4, with D maybe TRBD1 (5 bases). V lost 2 bases and J 0 bases, leaving 20 bases between the germline ends. This CDR3 comprises 19 residues. Per the germline V gene, CDR1 is KGHSH and CDR2 is LQKENI. CDR3 region: CASSPFGQKGALAKNIQYF. As DNA, the CDR3 is TGTGCCAGCTCACCATTCGGACAAAAAGGAGCTTTAGCCAAAAACATTCAGTACTTC. Full variable domain (missing parts from reference TRBV18 and TRBJ2-4): NAGVMQNPRHLVRRRGQEARLRCSPMKGHSHVYWYRQLPEEGLKFMVYLQKENIIDESGMPKERFSAEFPKEGPSILRIQQVVRGDSAAYFCASSPFGQKGALAKNIQYFGAGTRLSVL.

This clonotype was counted between two and nine times. This chain connects TRBV20-1 to TRBJ2-7; D gene uncertain. The CDR3 has 16 residues. Germline values: CDR1 DFQATT, CDR2 SNEGSKA (reference sequence). Trimming removed 3 bases at V and 4 bases at J, with 22 bases between. The CDR3 protein is CSASLSRPGVYYEQYF. In nucleotides, the CDR3 is TGCAGTGCTAGTCTCAGCAGGCCCGGAGTGTATTACGAGCAGTACTTC.

Many counts were recorded for this clonotype. V and J are TRBV3-1 and TRBJ2-1; 8 nucleotides agree with TRBD2. Germline CDR1 reads LGHDT; CDR2 reads YNNKEL (reference sequence). This CDR3 is built from 16 residues. Trimming cost V 1 base and J 7 bases; bases outside gene matches: 9. The chain's CDR3 is CASSQGGTRPANEQFF. For the CDR3, the DNA is TGTGCCAGCAGCCAAGGGGGGACTAGGCCCGCGAATGAGCAGTTCTTC.